The 9 T cell receptor beta chains presented below share a single source sample, sequenced in a study of Graves' ophthalmopathy and Graves' hyperthyroidism. Amplified material comprised TCR beta CDR3 regions derived from RNA transcripts. HTBI primers primed a first-round RT-PCR, and a second-round multiplex PCR followed. TCRdb itself ran the multiplex PCR reads through MiXCR, one entry per CDR3 protein. The data hold about 370,000 distinct CDR3 sequences, with about 17% observed a single time. Sequencing used peripheral blood. All receptors come from an adult woman with stable Graves' hyperthyroidism.

This clonotype has at least ten counts. The chain joins TRBV2 to TRBJ2-7; 10 bases agree with TRBD2. Trimming took 7 bases from V and 4 from J; bases not matched to a gene: 13. Germline-derived CDR1 and CDR2 are SNHLY and FYNNEI. The CDR3 sequence is 16 residues long. The CDR3 bases are TGTGCCAGCACGAGGGGATCAGCGGGAGGGGAATACGAGCAGTACTTC. Translating it yields CASTRGSAGGEYEQYF.

This clonotype was seen many times. V and J are TRBV28 and TRBJ2-7, with 8 positions matching TRBD1. CDR1 MDHEN and CDR2 SYDVKM come from the germline V gene. This CDR3 region has 17 residues. Trimming removed 4 bases from V and 0 bases from J; junction bases left unmatched: 11. The CDR3 bases are TGTGCCAGCAGTTCCCGACCTGGAGGACAGGGCTCCTACGAGCAGTACTTC. Translating gives CASSSRPGGQGSYEQYF.

There are many counts of this clonotype. The V gene is TRBV29-1, the J gene TRBJ2-5, with D unclear. V lost 6 bases to trimming and J lost 0 bases, with 11 bases between them. The germline V gene encodes CDR1 SQVTM and CDR2 ANQGSEA. The CDR3 consists of 13 residues. The CDR3 DNA sequence: TGCAGCGTCCTAGACGGAGACCAAGAGACCCAGTACTTC. As protein: CSVLDGDQETQYF.

This chain joins TRBV5-8 and TRBJ2-6; D is undetermined. Trimming removed 4 bases from V and 1 base from J, with 9 bases in between. From germline, CDR1 is SGHTS and CDR2 YDEGEE. CDR3 length: 15 amino acids. The CDR3 DNA reads as TGTGCCAGCAGCGGTTGGACGTCTGGGGCCAACGTCCTGACTTTC. This codes for CASSGWTSGANVLTF.

This clonotype was detected many times. The V gene is TRBV7-8, the J gene TRBJ2-5; 7 positions match TRBD2. Germline CDR1 and CDR2: SGHVS and FQNEAQ. The trim removed 3 bases at V and 2 bases at J, leaving 6 bases unmatched. The CDR3 length is 15 residues. This CDR3 reads CASSFSGRVQETQYF. In DNA form, the CDR3 reads TGTGCCAGCAGCTTTAGCGGGCGGGTTCAAGAGACCCAGTACTTC.

The rearrangement joins TRBV20-1 to TRBJ2-5; 13 bases agree with TRBD2. From germline, CDR1 is DFQATT and CDR2 SNEGSKA (reference sequence). Trimming cost V 1 base and J 4 bases; bases outside gene matches: 3. This CDR3 comprises 15 residues. The CDR3 sequence is CSARVGTSGVETQYF. The CDR3 bases are TGCAGTGCTAGAGTAGGGACTAGCGGGGTAGAGACCCAGTACTTC.

This clonotype appeared many times. The chain recombines TRBV11-2 with TRBJ2-2; no firm D call. Germline V lookup: CDR1 SGHAT, CDR2 FQNNGV. Trimming pared 9 bases from V and 8 bases from J, leaving 7 bases between. CDR3 length: 10 residues. CDR3 protein: CASRSGELFF. For the CDR3, the DNA is TGTGCCAGTAGGTCGGGGGAGCTGTTTTTT. The whole variable domain, remainder taken from reference TRBV11-2 and TRBJ2-2, is EAGVAQSPRYKIIEKRQSVAFWCNPISGHATLYWYQQILGQGPKLLIQFQNNGVVDDSQLPKDRFSAERLKGVDSTLKIQPAKLEDSAVYLCASRSGELFFGEGSRLTVL.

This clonotype came up many times. This chain joins TRBV7-8 and TRBJ2-7; D might be TRBD1 (5 bases). V was cut by 0 bases and J by 4 bases, with 13 bases left in between. The germline CDR1 and CDR2 sequences are SGHVS and FQNEAQ. The CDR3 has 15 residues. The CDR3: CASSLARYKGYEQYF. The DNA of the CDR3 is TGTGCCAGCAGCTTAGCGCGCTATAAGGGGTACGAGCAGTACTTC.

This clonotype came up many times. The rearrangement uses TRBV6-2 or TRBV6-3 and TRBJ2-2, with 11 bases fitting TRBD2. Germline loops: CDR1 MNHEY, CDR2 SVGEGT. Losses at the gene ends were 4 bases for V and 1 base for J; bases not matched to a gene: 5. This CDR3 comprises 17 residues. CDR3 in DNA: TGTGCCAGCAGTTGGACTAGCGGGTACCAGAACACCGGGGAGCTGTTTTTT. Amino acid sequence: CASSWTSGYQNTGELFF.